This T cell receptor (beta chain) was captured in a study of T cell responses to AZD1222 COVID-19 vaccine (dated by TCRdb to the early 2020s). For the wider study: TCR sequencing covered more than 230 trial participants: around 210 given two doses of AZD1222 and about 26 given two doses of MenACWY control vaccine. Enrollment into the trials was organized by age into subgroups of 18-55, 56-69 and 70-plus years, and those subgroups contained about 160, 30 and 59 TCR-sequenced participants, respectively.

Study-wide findings and limitations: Spike-specific TCR breadth and depth rose significantly after two AZD1222 doses compared with day 0 and with MenACWY recipients. Vaccine-associated CD4 TCRs spanned the whole spike protein, with dominant responses in regions 160-218 and 743-854. Because no day 14 peak-response samples were available, the repertoires could be characterized only after the peak T cell response. Reportedly, almost half of the unique spike-specific TCRs recognized epitopes lying outside the regions that are mutated in the B.1.351 and B.1.1.7 variants. Participants were mostly white British, with more females than males. The authors suggested clonal diversity may have been underestimated. Conclusions about previously exposed vaccinees were limited because only a handful of AZD1222 recipients were SARS-CoV-2 seropositive at baseline. The 56-69-year group was small, and its depth increase did not reach significance, likely because of low power.

The CDR3 regions of human TCRbeta chains were subjected to immunosequencing. The original pipeline was this. TCRs in the repertoires were matched against a reference library of SARS-CoV-2-specific TCRs that had been generated with the MIRA antigen-specificity platform. Breadth was defined as the fraction of unique TCRs that were SARS-CoV-2-associated, and depth was defined as the fraction of total T cells that were SARS-CoV-2-associated. Using the MIRA data, every spike-specific TCR was mapped to the spike region that the TCR reacted to and assigned to either a CD4 or a CD8 class. Log10-transformed breadth and depth values were compared by one-way ANOVA with Sidak's multiple comparisons tests. This is the immuneACCESS table as TCRdb keeps it, with only in-frame sequences that have V and J called. A part of the clones is gone; compared with another copy, unresolved V genes explain less than half, and the rest is unexplained. The D gene and trimming were derived from the DNA, and the V and J assignments and clone size from that table. The sample profile shows around 140,000 clones; more than 85% of them were found once. Around 3.3% of the sample is taken by the ten largest.

Taken with the paper, the label for time point translates to: about 28 days (+/-7) after the second vaccine dose. AZD1222 recipients given second doses at about 4 weeks or at about 12 weeks were pooled, since spike-specific TCR depth and breadth were not found to differ between the two schedules. Samples from vaccinated people were obtained from the UK trials COV001 and COV002, which included a single-blind randomized controlled phase 2/3 trial of AZD1222 (ChAdOx1 nCoV-19) in healthy adults. For TCRbeta chain sequencing, PBMC samples from trial participants were taken at day 0 and at day 28 after the second dose. As to this clone: It has no known antigen specificity. Base-call qualities are not available, and no considerably larger clone is one nucleotide away.

V loses 0 bases at its end and J loses 3 bases; junction bases beyond the gene matches: 6. The germline V gene specifies MNHEY as CDR1 and SVGAGI as CDR2. CDR3 length: 16 amino acids, cysteine to phenylalanine. Only CDR3 DNA remains: 48 bases, in frame from the first base. The chain was built from TRBV6-5 and TRBJ1-1; 8 central bases correspond to TRBD1. The material was peripheral blood, obtained 28 days after the second AZD1222 dose. The sequence was obtained from an adult who received the AZD1222 COVID-19 vaccine. The sequenced DNA is TGTGCCAGCAGTTACTCACGGACAGGGTGGGACACTGAAGCTTTCTTT. This translates into CASSYSRTGWDTEAFF.